The clone carrying this TCR beta chain was observed a few times. The antigen is undetermined. The data are from a study of CD8 T cells in ankylosing spondylitis. Findings and limits, study-wide: Within peripheral blood, clones linked to disease were CD8+ and relatively rare. Reportedly, matched ankylosing spondylitis synovial fluid was significantly enriched for disease-linked clones. Blood of patients with ankylosing spondylitis appeared to be characterized by a TCR beta motif of eight highly homologous variants.

CDR3 size: 15 residues. V gave up 4 bases and J gave up 4 bases; unmatched junction bases: 10. Germline V gives CDR1 SGHRS, CDR2 YFSETQ. Generation of TCR beta libraries employed quantitative 5'-RACE incorporating molecular barcodes. TCRdb passed the 5' RACE reads through MiXCR, listing each CDR3 protein once. The sample includes 250,000 to 400,000 distinct CDR3 sequences, approximately 10% seen only once; the top ten take roughly 9.5%. The sequencing input was blood, either unsorted or a sorted T cell fraction (not recorded which). This receptor was taken from a female donor with ankylosing spondylitis or in good health (not recorded which). The chain links TRBV5-1 to TRBJ2-7; TRBD2 aligns across 8 bases. The CDR3 loop is CASSRRGDPPYEQYF. The CDR3 bases are TGCGCCAGCAGCCGGCGGGGGGACCCGCCTTACGAGCAGTACTTC. Combining the CDR3 with reference TRBV5-1 and TRBJ2-7 gives the whole variable domain KAGVTQTPRYLIKTRGQQVTLSCSPISGHRSVSWYQQTPGQGLQFLFEYFSETQRNKGNFPGRFSGRQFSNSRSEMNVSTLELGDSALYLCASSRRGDPPYEQYFGPGTRLTVT.